The sequence of this T cell receptor beta chain was determined in a study of T cell clonality in common variable immunodeficiency. Study-wide results and caveats: T cell subpopulation sequencing would be needed to explain CVID clonality. CVID subjects had higher TCRbeta clonality than healthy controls, most marked in about a third. Fewer TCRbeta clones were shared among CVID subjects than controls.

TCRdb's table, derived via immunoSEQ multiplex PCR, lists solely in-frame clones and lacks some. The sample is made up of tens of thousands of clones, none counted only once. This clone came up many times. Its specificity is unknown. The receptor was isolated from a person aged 18 to 70 in good health. Sequenced input: peripheral blood mononuclear cells.

The CDR3 sequence: CAWSVGWTGQPQHF. CDR3 DNA, as far as it was read: TGTGCCTGGAGTGTAGGGTGGACAGGGCAGCCC. The rearrangement uses TRBV30 and TRBJ1-5; 8 positions agree with TRBD1. Coverage ceases 3 residues before the CDR3 finishes, and the germline J gene fills in the end. The CDR3 has 14 amino acids. V dropped 0 bases and J dropped 7; count of bases not matched to a gene: 5. Germline CDR1 reads GTSNPN; CDR2 reads SVGIG (reference sequence).